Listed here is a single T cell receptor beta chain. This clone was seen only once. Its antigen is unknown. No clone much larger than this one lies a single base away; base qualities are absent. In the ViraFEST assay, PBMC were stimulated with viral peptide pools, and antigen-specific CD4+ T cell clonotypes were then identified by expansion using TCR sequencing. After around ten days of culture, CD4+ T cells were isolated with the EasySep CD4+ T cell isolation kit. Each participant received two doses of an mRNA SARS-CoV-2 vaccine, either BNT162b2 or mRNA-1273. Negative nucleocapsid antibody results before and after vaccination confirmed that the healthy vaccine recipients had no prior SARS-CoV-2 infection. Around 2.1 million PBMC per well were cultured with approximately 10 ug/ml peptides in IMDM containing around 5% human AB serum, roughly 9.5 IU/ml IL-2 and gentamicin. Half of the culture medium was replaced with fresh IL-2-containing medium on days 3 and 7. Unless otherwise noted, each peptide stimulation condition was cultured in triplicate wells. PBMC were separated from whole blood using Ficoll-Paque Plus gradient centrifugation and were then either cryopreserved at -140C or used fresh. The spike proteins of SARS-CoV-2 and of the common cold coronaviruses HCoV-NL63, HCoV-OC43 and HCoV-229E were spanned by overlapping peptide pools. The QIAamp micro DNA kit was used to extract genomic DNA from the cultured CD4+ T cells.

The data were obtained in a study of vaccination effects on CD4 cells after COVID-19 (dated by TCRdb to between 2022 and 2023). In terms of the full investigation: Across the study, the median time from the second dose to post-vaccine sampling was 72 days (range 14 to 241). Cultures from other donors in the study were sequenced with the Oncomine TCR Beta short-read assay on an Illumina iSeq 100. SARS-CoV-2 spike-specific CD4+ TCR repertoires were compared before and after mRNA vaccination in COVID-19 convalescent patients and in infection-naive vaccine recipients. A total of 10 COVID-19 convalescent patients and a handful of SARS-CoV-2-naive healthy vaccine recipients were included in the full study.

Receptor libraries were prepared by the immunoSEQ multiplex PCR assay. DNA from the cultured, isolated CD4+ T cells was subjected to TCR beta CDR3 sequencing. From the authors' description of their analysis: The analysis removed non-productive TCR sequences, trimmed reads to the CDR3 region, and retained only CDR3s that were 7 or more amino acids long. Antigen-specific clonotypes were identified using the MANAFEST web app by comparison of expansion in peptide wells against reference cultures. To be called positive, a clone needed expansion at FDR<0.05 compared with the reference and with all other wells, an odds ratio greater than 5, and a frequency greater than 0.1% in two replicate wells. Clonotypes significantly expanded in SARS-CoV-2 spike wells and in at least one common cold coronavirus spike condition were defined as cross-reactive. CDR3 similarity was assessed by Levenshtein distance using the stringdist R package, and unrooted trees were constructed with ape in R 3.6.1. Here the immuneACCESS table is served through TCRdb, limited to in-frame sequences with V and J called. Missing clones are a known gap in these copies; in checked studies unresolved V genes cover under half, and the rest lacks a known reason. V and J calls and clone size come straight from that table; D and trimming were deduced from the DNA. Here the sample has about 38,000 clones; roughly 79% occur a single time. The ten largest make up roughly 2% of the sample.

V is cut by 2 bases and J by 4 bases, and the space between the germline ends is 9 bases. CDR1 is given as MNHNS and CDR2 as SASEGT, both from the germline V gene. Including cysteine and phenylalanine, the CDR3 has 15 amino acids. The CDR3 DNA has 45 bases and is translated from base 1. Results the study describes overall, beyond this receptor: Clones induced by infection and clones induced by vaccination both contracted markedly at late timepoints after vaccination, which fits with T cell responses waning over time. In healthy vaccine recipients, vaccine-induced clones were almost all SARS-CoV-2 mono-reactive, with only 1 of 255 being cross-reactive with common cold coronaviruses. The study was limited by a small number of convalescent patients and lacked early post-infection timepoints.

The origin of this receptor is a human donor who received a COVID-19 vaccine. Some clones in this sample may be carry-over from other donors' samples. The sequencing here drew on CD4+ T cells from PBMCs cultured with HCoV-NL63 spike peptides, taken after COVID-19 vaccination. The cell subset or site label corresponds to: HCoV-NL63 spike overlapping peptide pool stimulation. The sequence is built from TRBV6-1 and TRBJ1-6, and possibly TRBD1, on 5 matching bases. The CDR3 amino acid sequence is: CASSELGRYNSPLHF. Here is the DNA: TGTGCCAGCAGTGAACTGGGACGTTATAATTCACCCCTCCACTTT.